This T cell receptor beta chain was captured in a study of T-cell memory formation after mild COVID-19. This CDR3 comprises 14 residues. V dropped 3 bases and J dropped 3 bases, with 10 bases sitting between them. Germline V lookup: CDR1 KGHDR, CDR2 SFDVKD. As regards this clonotype: The antigen remains unidentified.

Study observations and caveats: Some responding clones appeared in pre-infection memory, suggesting cross-reactive memory joined. Whether day 37 second-wave clones are SARS-CoV-2-specific was not confirmed. Among contracting clones, CD4+ were mainly CM/EM and CD8+ enriched in EMRA.

One entry per CDR3 protein, called by TCRdb with MiXCR from the 5' RACE reads. The repertoire holds hundreds of thousands of distinct CDR3 sequences, with roughly 21% as singletons. The sequenced sample was PBMCs or a T cell subset sorted from them (not recorded which). The sequence derives from an adult woman who had mild COVID-19 (a few samples of this study predate the infection). Cell type and time point are not known. The chain couples TRBV24-1 to TRBJ1-1; D not resolved. CDR3 DNA: TGTGCCACCAGTGATCCCACCTCCCACACTGAAGCTTTCTTT. Protein sequence: CATSDPTSHTEAFF.